This passage covers 31 T cell receptor beta chains from one sample sequenced in a study of neoadjuvant nivolumab and ipilimumab in lung cancer. Method: immunoSEQ multiplex PCR; TCRdb's copy keeps in-frame clones and lacks some. This table holds about 29,000 clones, around 76% found once. This specimen was tumor tissue, taken after neoadjuvant nivolumab, alone or with ipilimumab, at or shortly before surgery. These TCRs come from an adult with non-small cell lung cancer.

The chain carries TRBV11-2 and TRBJ2-1; weak D call: TRBD2 (6 bases). This CDR3 is 13 amino acids long. The germline V gene encodes CDR1 SGHAT and CDR2 FQNNGV. The V end was cut by 5 bases, the J end by 7 bases, with 12 bases between. CDR3 DNA: TGTGCCAGCAGCCAACCTGGGGGGAATGAGCAGTTCTTC. Its translation is CASSQPGGNEQFF.

The V call is TRBV30, the J call TRBJ2-2, with 7 bases lining up with TRBD1. Germline lookup yields CDR1 GTSNPN and CDR2 SVGIG (reference sequence). The CDR3 covers 14 residues. The trim removed 1 base at V and 7 bases at J, leaving 6 bases unmatched. CDR3 amino acids: CAWSGQGVFGELFF. The CDR3 DNA reads as TGTGCCTGGAGTGGCCAGGGGGTATTCGGGGAGCTGTTTTTT.

The chain carries TRBV30 and TRBJ2-5; tentative D call: TRBD2 (7 bases). This CDR3 region has 15 residues. The V gene's germline CDR1 is GTSNPN and CDR2 SVGIG (reference sequence). Trimming cost V 7 bases and J 4 bases, with 22 bases left between them. CDR3 in DNA: TGTGCCTCCACCCGGGGGCTAGCGGTGGGAGAGACCCAGTACTTC. This sequence encodes CASTRGLAVGETQYF.

V and J are TRBV7-9 and TRBJ2-3, with D possibly TRBD2 on 5 matching bases. The germline V gene encodes CDR1 SEHNR and CDR2 FQNEAQ (reference sequence). V was clipped by 6 bases and J by 1 base, with 11 bases between them. The CDR3 is 14 amino acids. CDR3 loop: CASRQHGGTDTQYF. The CDR3 coding sequence is TGTGCCAGCAGGCAGCACGGGGGCACAGATACGCAGTATTTT.

The chain recombines TRBV18 with TRBJ2-3; D is perhaps TRBD2 (5 bases). CDR3 length equals 18 residues. Looked up from germline, CDR1 is KGHSH and CDR2 is LQKENI. V shed 0 bases and J shed 0 bases, with 16 bases lying between them. The CDR3: CASSPPRGLGSSTDTQYF. CDR3 DNA: TGTGCCAGCTCACCACCGAGAGGCCTAGGGAGCAGCACAGATACGCAGTATTTT.

This clone showed up just a few times. The chain carries TRBV4-1 and TRBJ2-1; possibly TRBD2 for D (5 bases). The germline gives CDR1 MGHRA, CDR2 YSYEKL. The length of the CDR3 is 13 residues. V lost 0 bases and J 9 bases, leaving 9 bases between the germline ends. The CDR3: CASSQDGNLEQFF. The DNA of the CDR3 is TGCGCCAGCAGCCAAGACGGGAATCTTGAGCAGTTCTTC.

The chain has TRBV6-5 and TRBJ1-3; D is undetermined. Looked up from germline, CDR1 is MNHEY and CDR2 is SVGAGI. The V end was cut by 2 bases, the J end by 4 bases, with 15 bases between. The CDR3 is 16 residues long. CDR3 DNA sequence: TGTGCCAGCAGTTACGACCCGGGCCTGGGAGGAAACACCATATATTTT. Protein sequence: CASSYDPGLGGNTIYF.

The chain has TRBV5-4 and TRBJ2-7; D possibly matches TRBD1 or TRBD2 (5 bases each). The CDR3 loop spans 13 amino acids. V dropped 2 bases and J dropped 1 base, with 7 bases sitting between them. CDR1 is SGHNT and CDR2 is YYREEE in the germline V gene (reference sequence). CDR3 protein: CASSFGASYEQYF. The DNA for the CDR3 is TGTGCCAGCAGCTTCGGGGCTTCCTACGAGCAGTACTTC.

The chain links TRBV29-1 to TRBJ2-7; D assignment may be TRBD1 or TRBD2 (5 bases each). Germline V CDR1 and CDR2: SQVTM, ANQGSEA. V gave up 1 base and J gave up 2 bases, with 15 bases separating them. The CDR3 sequence is 15 residues long. The CDR3 sequence is CSVEGASGRPYEQYF. DNA for the CDR3: TGCAGCGTTGAAGGGGCGTCGGGACGACCCTACGAGCAGTACTTC.

This clone has just one count. Here the CDR3 DNA reads TGTGCCAGCAGCCTAGAAGGGACGGGGGGCAATGAGCAGTTCTTC. Its protein product is CASSLEGTGGNEQFF. The chain couples TRBV7-9 to TRBJ2-1, with 7 bases aligning to TRBD2. V shed 5 bases, J shed 6 bases, and the junction held 10 bases outside the gene matches. In germline, CDR1 is SEHNR, CDR2 FQNEAQ (reference sequence). This CDR3 contains 15 residues.

V is TRBV19 and J is TRBJ1-5; a possible D gene is TRBD1 (5 bases). V shed 7 bases and J shed 1 base, with 11 bases lying between them. The CDR3 spans 14 residues. Per the germline V gene, CDR1 is LNHDA and CDR2 is SQIVND (reference sequence). The CDR3 reads CASTFQGSNQPQHF. CDR3 coding DNA: TGTGCCAGTACGTTTCAGGGAAGCAATCAGCCCCAGCATTTT.

This clone was observed a handful of times. V and J are TRBV9 and TRBJ2-5; 8 bases line up with TRBD2. J lost 5 bases, V lost 0 bases, and 9 bases had no gene match. The length of the CDR3 is 16 residues. Germline CDR1 is SGDLS and CDR2 is YYNGEE. In DNA, the CDR3 is TGTGCCAGCAGCGTAGGAAGCGGGGGAAGGGGGGAGACCCAGTACTTC. Its protein product is CASSVGSGGRGETQYF. Based on the CDR3 plus reference TRBV9 and TRBJ2-5, the full variable domain is DSGVTQTPKHLITATGQRVTLRCSPRSGDLSVYWYQQSLDQGLQFLIQYYNGEERAKGNILERFSAQQFPDLHSELNLSSLELGDSALYFCASSVGSGGRGETQYFGPGTRLLVL.

The J gene is TRBJ2-5, the V gene TRBV5-1; 11 bases line up with TRBD2. Germline V gene data show CDR1 as SGHRS and CDR2 as YFSETQ. Germline trimming cut 4 bases from V and 3 bases from J; bases unmatched to any gene: 5. The CDR3 runs to 15 residues. In nucleotides, the CDR3 is TGCGCCAGCAGCCTTAGCGGGGGGGCAGAAGAGACCCAGTACTTC. It yields the protein CASSLSGGAEETQYF.

The J gene is TRBJ2-7, the V gene TRBV28; possible D gene TRBD1, 7 bases. The ends were cut back, 6 bases at V and 2 bases at J, with 14 bases in the middle. The CDR3 contains 14 residues. Germline values: CDR1 MDHEN, CDR2 SYDVKM. This CDR3 reads CASRRDSFTYEQYF. Written as DNA, the CDR3 is TGTGCCAGCAGGCGGGACAGCTTTACCTACGAGCAGTACTTC.

The V and J genes are TRBV5-1 and TRBJ1-1; D remains ambiguous. Germline CDR1 is SGHRS and CDR2 is YFSETQ. Trimming pared 6 bases from V and 1 base from J, leaving 10 bases between. The CDR3 is 13 amino acids. The CDR3 region has the DNA TGCGCCAGCAAAACTCAGACGAACACTGAAGCTTTCTTT. Its protein product is CASKTQTNTEAFF.

This chain links TRBV7-9 with TRBJ1-1, with D tentatively TRBD1 (6 bases). The CDR3 totals 13 residues. Deletions cut 5 bases from V and 4 bases from J, with 11 bases between. Germline V CDR1 and CDR2: SEHNR, FQNEAQ (reference sequence). In DNA, the CDR3 is TGTGCCAGCAGCATGGAGGGGGGCACTGAAGCTTTCTTT. It translates to CASSMEGGTEAFF.

The chain is built from TRBV13 and TRBJ1-6, with 9 bases lining up with TRBD1. The V gene's germline CDR1 is PRHDT and CDR2 FYEKMQ (reference sequence). The CDR3 extends over 16 amino acids. The J segment lost 9 bases and the V segment lost 0 bases, leaving 6 bases of the junction unmatched. In DNA form, the CDR3 reads TGTGCCAGCAGCTTAGGCTTAACAGGGGGCCGTTCACCCCTCCACTTT. Its translation is CASSLGLTGGRSPLHF.

The CDR3 loop reads CASSRSSGAYEQYF. The DNA for the CDR3 is TGTGCCAGCAGTAGATCTAGCGGTGCCTACGAGCAGTACTTC. The V and J genes are TRBV11-2 and TRBJ2-7, with 7 nucleotides matching TRBD2. The germline gives CDR1 SGHAT, CDR2 FQNNGV. The CDR3 length is 14 residues. V gave up 6 bases and J gave up 2 bases; unmatched junction bases: 7.

V gene TRBV5-1 combines with J gene TRBJ2-7; TRBD2 is a possible D gene (6 bases). The CDR3 consists of 18 residues. Germline loops: CDR1 SGHRS, CDR2 YFSETQ. Trimming took off 0 bases at V and 0 bases at J, with 19 bases between the two ends. The CDR3 loop is CASSLGSRAAGHSYEQYF. The DNA for the CDR3 is TGCGCCAGCAGCTTGGGGTCGAGGGCAGCGGGCCACTCCTACGAGCAGTACTTC.

The chain couples TRBV11-2 to TRBJ1-1; D may be TRBD1 (6 bases). CDR3 length: 15 amino acids. The germline V gene has CDR1 SGHAT and CDR2 FQNNGV. V was clipped by 1 base and J by 4 bases, with 13 bases between them. The CDR3 DNA sequence: TGTGCCAGCAGCTTAGTTGGGGGCGCGAGCACTGAAGCTTTCTTT. Its translation: CASSLVGGASTEAFF. Using reference TRBV11-2 and TRBJ1-1 for the parts outside the CDR3, the full variable domain is EAGVAQSPRYKIIEKRQSVAFWCNPISGHATLYWYQQILGQGPKLLIQFQNNGVVDDSQLPKDRFSAERLKGVDSTLKIQPAKLEDSAVYLCASSLVGGASTEAFFGQGTRLTVV.

The CDR3 loop is CASSPAGGIAFF. In DNA form, the CDR3 reads TGTGCCAGCTCACCGGCCGGGGGCATAGCTTTCTTT. This chain uses TRBV18 with TRBJ1-1; a possible D gene is TRBD1 (6 bases). This CDR3 region has 12 residues. The V end lost 3 bases, the J end lost 10 bases, and 12 bases lay between the germline ends. The germline gives CDR1 KGHSH, CDR2 LQKENI.

The chain has TRBV5-4 and TRBJ1-1; D remains ambiguous. The CDR3 spans 15 residues. CDR1 SGHNT and CDR2 YYREEE come from the germline V gene (reference sequence). Trimming cost V 6 bases and J 1 base, with 16 bases left between them. Written as DNA, the CDR3 is TGTGCCAGCACCACCGCCCCGGTCGGGAACACTGAAGCTTTCTTT. Its translation: CASTTAPVGNTEAFF.

The V gene is TRBV30, the J gene TRBJ2-5; D ambiguous. CDR3 size: 13 residues. Germline-derived CDR1 and CDR2 are GTSNPN and SVGIG (reference sequence). V shed 1 base and J shed 1 base, with 7 bases lying between them. The CDR3 sequence: CAWSAGLQETQYF. The CDR3 bases are TGTGCCTGGAGTGCGGGTCTCCAAGAGACCCAGTACTTC.

The V gene is TRBV7-9, the J gene TRBJ1-5; weak D call: TRBD1 (6 bases). This CDR3 has 16 residues. Trimming pared 3 bases from V and 1 base from J, leaving 13 bases between. Looked up from germline, CDR1 is SEHNR and CDR2 is FQNEAQ (reference sequence). Written as DNA, the CDR3 is TGTGCCAGCAGCTTGGGTTCGGGGGCCAGCAATCAGCCCCAGCATTTT. Translated: CASSLGSGASNQPQHF.

The chain uses TRBV9 and TRBJ2-3; D possibly matches TRBD1 or TRBD2 (5 bases each). The CDR3 extends over 15 amino acids. With 2 bases removed from V and 1 base from J, the gap between germline ends came to 11 bases. Germline values: CDR1 SGDLS, CDR2 YYNGEE. CDR3 nucleotides: TGTGCCAGCAGCGTTAACGGGGACGGCACAGATACGCAGTATTTT. Protein sequence: CASSVNGDGTDTQYF.

V gene TRBV7-2 combines with J gene TRBJ1-3; TRBD1 agrees at 7 bases. Germline trimming cut 2 bases from V and 0 bases from J; bases unmatched to any gene: 4. The length of the CDR3 is 16 residues. CDR1 SGHTA and CDR2 FQGNSA come from the germline V gene. The CDR3 DNA sequence: TGTGCCAGCAGCTTATCACAGGGGCACTCTGGAAACACCATATATTTT. This codes for CASSLSQGHSGNTIYF.

The gene calls are TRBV9 and TRBJ1-6; no clear D. This CDR3 comprises 14 residues. The V gene lost 0 bases and the J gene lost 6 bases, with 7 bases spanning the gap. Germline CDR1 reads SGDLS; CDR2 reads YYNGEE. The CDR3 nucleotides are TGTGCCAGCAGCGTAGGCAGTCCTAATTCACCCCTCCACTTT. Its translation: CASSVGSPNSPLHF.

The genes are TRBV2 and TRBJ2-3; D is unclear. The V gene's germline CDR1 is SNHLY and CDR2 FYNNEI. This CDR3 contains 13 residues. V lost 9 bases and J 0 bases, leaving 10 bases between the germline ends. CDR3 nucleotides: TGTGCCAGTTCTCCGACCAGCACAGATACGCAGTATTTT. Translated: CASSPTSTDTQYF.

A few counts support this clone. The chain couples TRBV5-1 to TRBJ2-1; 10 bases match TRBD2. Germline CDR1 SGHRS, CDR2 YFSETQ. Losses at the gene ends were 3 bases for V and 1 base for J; bases not matched to a gene: 4. This CDR3 has 16 residues. This chain's CDR3 is CASSSLAGGSYNEQFF. CDR3 nucleotide sequence: TGCGCCAGCAGCTCGTTAGCGGGGGGTTCCTACAATGAGCAGTTCTTC.

The chain joins TRBV4-1 to TRBJ2-7, with D perhaps matching TRBD2 (6 bases). V lost 0 bases and J 2 bases, leaving 11 bases between the germline ends. Germline V gene sequence: CDR1 MGHRA, CDR2 YSYEKL. This CDR3 is 15 amino acids long. The chain's CDR3 is CASSQEASATYEQYF. CDR3 nucleotides: TGCGCCAGCAGCCAAGAAGCTAGCGCTACCTACGAGCAGTACTTC.

A note on this clone: The sample has other DNA sequences that encode this CDR3 too. The gene calls are TRBV7-8 and TRBJ1-1, with D perhaps matching TRBD1 (6 bases). V lost 3 bases and J lost 0, with 8 bases in between. Germline V lookup: CDR1 SGHVS, CDR2 FQNEAQ. This CDR3 region has 14 residues. CDR3 loop: CASSFGQMNTEAFF. The CDR3 DNA is TGTGCCAGCAGCTTCGGACAGATGAACACTGAAGCTTTCTTT.